This T cell receptor (beta chain) emerged from a study of HIV-infected children after antiretroviral therapy interruption. Treatment noted: PENTA 11 planned treatment interruption arm or continuous ART arm. Unique molecular identifiers were included in an RNA-based 3' RACE TCR library. Each CDR3 protein gets one entry after TCRdb re-called the 3' RACE reads with MiXCR. Found here are about 40,000 distinct CDR3 sequences, more than 6.5% of them singletons; the top ten hold approximately 0.97%. Germline CDR1 LGHNA, CDR2 YSLEER. V was trimmed by 0 bases and J by 1 base, leaving 15 bases between them. This CDR3 contains 17 residues.

The sequence came from a pool of human donors with HIV. This specimen consisted of CD45RA+ CD4+ T cells from PBMCs, pooled from several time points, obtained from a donor given antiretroviral therapy, either interrupted or continuous. Subset reported: naive CD4+ CD45RA+ CD45RO- T cells. V usage is TRBV4-3 and J usage is TRBJ1-1; TRBD1 is a possible D gene (6 bases). The CDR3 nucleotides are TGCGCCAGCAGCCAAGACTCAAGCAGGGGCCAGAACACTGAAGCTTTCTTT. Its protein is CASSQDSSRGQNTEAFF.